These 17 T cell receptor beta chains originate from one sample sequenced in a study of T cell repertoires in cytomegalovirus infection. TCRdb processed the reads anew with MiXCR; each CDR3 protein has one entry. The sample holds about 920,000 distinct CDR3 sequences, around 32% seen once. These receptors lack a known antigen. The material sequenced was cultured CD8+ T cells from PBMCs, taken from culture after CMV antigen stimulation. The receptors come from a human donor in good health (CMV status not recorded). Some clones in this sample may be carry-over from other donors' samples.

This clonotype was detected ten times or more. J is TRBJ1-4 and V is TRBV27, with D maybe TRBD1 (6 bases). This CDR3 is 12 amino acids long. Trimming removed 8 bases at V and 10 bases at J, with 14 bases between. Germline V gives CDR1 MNHEY, CDR2 SMNVEV (reference sequence). The CDR3 sequence: CASLGTSGKLFF. CDR3 DNA sequence: TGTGCCAGCCTCGGGACAAGCGGAAAACTGTTTTTT.

A few counts support this clonotype. CDR3 sequence reads: CASSPMGGFNTGELFF. In DNA form, the CDR3 reads TGTGCCAGCAGCCCCATGGGGGGTTTCAACACCGGGGAGCTGTTTTTT. This rearrangement joins TRBV7-6 to TRBJ2-2; D may be TRBD2 (6 bases). The CDR3 runs 16 residues. V shed 5 bases and J shed 2 bases, with 15 bases lying between them. CDR1 and CDR2 from the germline V gene are SGHVS and FNYEAQ.

The chain joins TRBV25-1 to TRBJ1-1, with 7 bases identical to TRBD1. This CDR3 spans 16 amino acids. Germline-derived CDR1 and CDR2 are MGHDK and SYGVNS. V shed 1 base and J 5 bases; nucleotides not matched to a gene: 10. This chain's CDR3 is CASSESGDSLDTEAFF. CDR3 in DNA: TGTGCCAGCAGTGAATCGGGGGACAGCCTTGATACTGAAGCTTTCTTT.

The chain recombines TRBV7-8 with TRBJ2-1; a possible D gene is TRBD1 (6 bases). V lost 1 base to trimming and J lost 7 bases, with 11 bases between them. Germline CDR1 and CDR2: SGHVS and FQNEAQ. The CDR3 loop spans 14 amino acids. The CDR3 DNA sequence: TGTGCCAGCAGCTTAGTCGCAGGGGCAAATGAGCAGTTCTTC. Its protein product is CASSLVAGANEQFF.

This clonotype was picked up many times. The chain uses TRBV4-1 and TRBJ2-7, with D uncertain. Germline lookup yields CDR1 MGHRA and CDR2 YSYEKL. V lost 0 bases and J lost 2, with 8 bases in between. This CDR3 is 14 amino acids long. The CDR3 DNA reads as TGCGCCAGCAGCCAAGACCCGGGCCCCTACGAGCAGTACTTC. It encodes CASSQDPGPYEQYF.

A few counts support this clonotype. This rearrangement joins TRBV27 to TRBJ2-5; 10 nucleotides line up with TRBD2. The CDR3 consists of 17 residues. From germline, CDR1 is MNHEY and CDR2 SMNVEV (reference sequence). Trimming cost V 0 bases and J 7 bases; bases outside gene matches: 11. Written as DNA, the CDR3 is TGTGCCAGCAGTTTATCTCCAACTAGCGGGGTTGCTGGGACCCAGTACTTC. Translating gives CASSLSPTSGVAGTQYF.

This clonotype was found a few times. This chain connects TRBV20-1 to TRBJ2-3; TRBD2 matches at 14 bases. The trim removed 4 bases at V and 2 bases at J, leaving 11 bases unmatched. Germline assignment: CDR1 DFQATT and CDR2 SNEGSKA (reference sequence). CDR3 size: 18 residues. The CDR3 sequence is CSAIRRLAGGRDTDTQYF. The CDR3 region has the DNA TGCAGTGCTATCCGGAGACTAGCGGGGGGGCGTGACACAGATACGCAGTATTTT.

The V call is TRBV6-1, the J call TRBJ2-7; D is unresolved. Trimming pared 4 bases from V and 5 bases from J, leaving 15 bases between. Germline V gene lookup returns CDR1 MNHNS and CDR2 SASEGT. CDR3 length: 14 amino acids. CDR3 coding DNA: TGTGCCAGCAGTGCCACCTGGGTACCCAACGAGCAGTACGTC. This encodes CASSATWVPNEQYV.

This clonotype was seen repeatedly, ten times or more. The genes are TRBV7-9 and TRBJ2-5; the D is unclear. CDR3 length equals 15 residues. Germline V lookup: CDR1 SEHNR, CDR2 FQNEAQ (reference sequence). V shed 0 bases and J shed 3 bases, with 11 bases lying between them. In nucleotides, the CDR3 is TGTGCCAGCAGCTTAGCGTGGAACTTTGAAGAGACCCAGTACTTC. It yields the protein CASSLAWNFEETQYF.

The V gene is TRBV5-6, the J gene TRBJ2-2, with 7 bases that match TRBD1. V lost 0 bases and J lost 0; bases outside the gene matches: 11. The V gene's germline CDR1 is SGHDT and CDR2 YYEEEE. The CDR3 runs to 19 residues. CDR3 sequence (DNA): TGTGCCAGCAGCTTGGCGCGCCAGCTGACAGGGACGAACACCGGGGAGCTGTTTTTT. Protein sequence: CASSLARQLTGTNTGELFF.

This clonotype appeared once. The rearrangement links TRBV24-1 to TRBJ1-1; D gene uncertain. Looked up from germline, CDR1 is KGHDR and CDR2 is SFDVKD. The CDR3 has 13 amino acids. V was shortened by 5 bases and J by 0 bases, with 6 bases between the two germline ends. This chain's CDR3 is CATSGAMNTEAFF. The DNA of the CDR3 is TGTGCCACCAGTGGCGCCATGAACACTGAAGCTTTCTTT.

This clonotype has a handful of counts. The chain has TRBV7-9 and TRBJ2-1; 8 bases fit TRBD2. The CDR3 has 16 amino acids. The V gene end was trimmed by 6 bases and the J gene end by 2 bases; junction bases not matched to a gene: 9. Germline V gene sequence: CDR1 SEHNR, CDR2 FQNEAQ (reference sequence). The CDR3 protein is CASRSWSGGAYNEQFF. The CDR3 DNA reads as TGTGCCAGCAGGTCTTGGAGCGGGGGCGCCTACAATGAGCAGTTCTTC. Looking up the rest from reference TRBV7-9 and TRBJ2-1 gives the full variable domain: DTGVSQNPRHKITKRGQNVTFRCDPISEHNRLYWYRQTLGQGPEFLTYFQNEAQLEKSRLLSDRFSAERPKGSFSTLEIQRTEQGDSAMYLCASRSWSGGAYNEQFFGPGTRLTVL.

J is TRBJ2-5 and V is TRBV27; the D is unclear. Germline lookup yields CDR1 MNHEY and CDR2 SMNVEV (reference sequence). This CDR3 has 12 amino acids. V lost 5 bases to trimming and J lost 1 base, with 5 bases between them. The CDR3 DNA reads TGTGCCAGCAGTCATTCCCAAGAGACCCAGTACTTC. The encoded protein is CASSHSQETQYF.

The gene calls are TRBV6-5 and TRBJ1-1, with no clear D. This CDR3 is 18 amino acids long. The germline V and J ends were trimmed by 0 bases and 4 bases, with 21 bases remaining between them. Germline CDR1 reads MNHEY; CDR2 reads SVGAGI. The CDR3 protein is CASSYSDPGWGVGTEAFF. DNA of the CDR3: TGTGCCAGCAGTTACTCGGATCCGGGGTGGGGTGTGGGCACTGAAGCTTTCTTT.

This clonotype was counted a few times. This chain links TRBV11-2 with TRBJ2-2, with 8 bases lining up with TRBD2. Germline V gives CDR1 SGHAT, CDR2 FQNNGV. The CDR3 length is 14 residues. With 8 bases clipped from V and 8 bases from J, the junction kept 10 bases outside the gene matches. The CDR3 protein is CASDTGLAWGELFF. CDR3 DNA: TGTGCCAGCGACACTGGACTAGCATGGGGGGAGCTGTTTTTT.

There are a few counts of this clonotype. The genes are TRBV6-2 or TRBV6-3 and TRBJ2-1, with TRBD2 identical over 11 bases. Germline CDR1 is MNHEY and CDR2 is SVGEGT. The CDR3 has 16 residues. After removal of 6 bases from V and 0 bases from J, the junction contained 4 bases not matched to a gene. The CDR3, as DNA: TGTGCCAGCAGCGGACTAGCGGGTCCCTCCTACAATGAGCAGTTCTTC. As protein: CASSGLAGPSYNEQFF.

The chain uses TRBV6-5 and TRBJ1-2, with a tentative D call TRBD1 (6 bases). Trimming stripped 5 bases from V and 3 bases from J, with 16 bases between. Germline CDR1 is MNHEY and CDR2 is SVGAGI. The length of the CDR3 is 15 residues. DNA for the CDR3: TGTGCCAGCAGTCCCACAGGGAATGGCGACTATGGCTACACCTTC. Its translation: CASSPTGNGDYGYTF.